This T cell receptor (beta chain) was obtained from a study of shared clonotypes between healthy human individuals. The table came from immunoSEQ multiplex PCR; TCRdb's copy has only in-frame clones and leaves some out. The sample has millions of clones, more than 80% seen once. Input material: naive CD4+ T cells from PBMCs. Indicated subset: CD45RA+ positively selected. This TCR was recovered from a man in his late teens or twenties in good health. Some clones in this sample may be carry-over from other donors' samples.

The CDR3 reads CASSLAKVLGEQFF. The CDR3 DNA sequence: TGCGCCAGCAGCTTGGCCAAGGTGTTGGGTGAGCAGTTCTTC. This rearrangement joins TRBV5-1 to TRBJ2-1; no definite D call. The CDR3 totals 14 residues. Germline V gives CDR1 SGHRS, CDR2 YFSETQ. V lost 0 bases and J lost 9, with 13 bases in between. The full variable domain, with the rest looked up from reference TRBV5-1 and TRBJ2-1, is KAGVTQTPRYLIKTRGQQVTLSCSPISGHRSVSWYQQTPGQGLQFLFEYFSETQRNKGNFPGRFSGRQFSNSRSEMNVSTLELGDSALYLCASSLAKVLGEQFFGPGTRLTVL.